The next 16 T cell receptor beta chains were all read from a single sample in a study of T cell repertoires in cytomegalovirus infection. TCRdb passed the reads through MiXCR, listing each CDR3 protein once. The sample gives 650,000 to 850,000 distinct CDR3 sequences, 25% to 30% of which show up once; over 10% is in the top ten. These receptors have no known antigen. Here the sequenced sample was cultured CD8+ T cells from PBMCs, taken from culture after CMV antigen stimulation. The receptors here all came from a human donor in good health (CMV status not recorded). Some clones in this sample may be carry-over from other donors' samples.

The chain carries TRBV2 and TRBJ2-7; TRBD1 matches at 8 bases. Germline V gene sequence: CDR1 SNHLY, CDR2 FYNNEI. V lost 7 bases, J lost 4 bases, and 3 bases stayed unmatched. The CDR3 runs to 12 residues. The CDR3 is CASIDRGYEQYF. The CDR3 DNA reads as TGTGCCAGCATCGACAGGGGTTACGAGCAGTACTTC.

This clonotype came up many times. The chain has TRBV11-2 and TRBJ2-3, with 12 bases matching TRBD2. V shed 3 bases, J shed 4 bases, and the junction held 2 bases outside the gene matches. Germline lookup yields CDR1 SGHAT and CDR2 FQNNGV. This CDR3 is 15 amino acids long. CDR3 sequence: CASSFSSGGADTQYF. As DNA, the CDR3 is TGTGCCAGCAGCTTTTCTAGCGGGGGGGCAGATACGCAGTATTTT.

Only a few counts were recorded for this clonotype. This chain's CDR3 is CASMQWGVLNEQFF. In DNA form, the CDR3 reads TGTGCCAGCATGCAGTGGGGGGTCCTCAATGAGCAGTTCTTC. The J gene is TRBJ2-1, the V gene TRBV6-1, with D perhaps TRBD2 (6 bases). Germline V lookup: CDR1 MNHNS, CDR2 SASEGT. The CDR3 length is 14 residues. V was shortened by 7 bases and J by 6 bases, with 16 bases between the two germline ends.

In nucleotides, the CDR3 is TGTGCCAGCAGCGGGGGGGGTCAGGGTTTCTACGAGCAGTACGTC. It is translated as CASSGGGQGFYEQYV. The rearrangement joins TRBV5-6 to TRBJ2-7; 7 nucleotides align to TRBD2. V gave up 4 bases and J gave up 3 bases; unmatched junction bases: 10. The CDR3 has 15 amino acids. Germline-derived CDR1 and CDR2 are SGHDT and YYEEEE.

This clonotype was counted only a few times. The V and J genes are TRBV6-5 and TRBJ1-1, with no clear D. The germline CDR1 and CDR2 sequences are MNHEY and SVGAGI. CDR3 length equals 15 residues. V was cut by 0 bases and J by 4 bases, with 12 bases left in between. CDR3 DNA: TGTGCCAGCAGTTACTCGAGAGGGTTGGCCACTGAAGCTTTCTTT. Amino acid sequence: CASSYSRGLATEAFF.

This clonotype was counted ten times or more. The CDR3 sequence: CASSPLGRAYEQYV. CDR3 DNA: TGTGCCAGCAGTCCTCTGGGCAGGGCCTACGAGCAGTACGTC. The chain employs TRBV6-5 and TRBJ2-7, with D possibly TRBD1 on 5 matching bases. The CDR3 has 14 amino acids. Germline loops: CDR1 MNHEY, CDR2 SVGAGI. The V and J ends lost 5 bases and 2 bases respectively, with 13 bases between them.

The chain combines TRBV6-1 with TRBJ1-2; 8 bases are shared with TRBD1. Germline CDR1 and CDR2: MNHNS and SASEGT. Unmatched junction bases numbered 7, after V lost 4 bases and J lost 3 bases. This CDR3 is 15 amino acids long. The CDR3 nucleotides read TGTGCCAGCAGTGTCCTCAGGGGGCTGGACTATGGCTACACCTTC. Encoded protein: CASSVLRGLDYGYTF.

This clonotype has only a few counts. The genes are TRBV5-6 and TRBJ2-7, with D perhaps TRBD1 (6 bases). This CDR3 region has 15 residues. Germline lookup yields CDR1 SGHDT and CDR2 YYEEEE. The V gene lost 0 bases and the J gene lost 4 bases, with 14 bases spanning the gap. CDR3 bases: TGTGCCAGCAGCTTGGCCCCCGGACAGTCGTACGAGCAGTACGTC. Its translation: CASSLAPGQSYEQYV.

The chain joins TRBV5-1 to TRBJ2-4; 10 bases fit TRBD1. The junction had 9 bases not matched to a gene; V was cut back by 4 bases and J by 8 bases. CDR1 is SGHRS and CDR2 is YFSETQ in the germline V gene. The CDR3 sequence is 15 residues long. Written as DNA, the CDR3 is TGCGCCAGCAGCAACGGACAGGGGGGAGGTGACATTCAGTACTTC. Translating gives CASSNGQGGGDIQYF.

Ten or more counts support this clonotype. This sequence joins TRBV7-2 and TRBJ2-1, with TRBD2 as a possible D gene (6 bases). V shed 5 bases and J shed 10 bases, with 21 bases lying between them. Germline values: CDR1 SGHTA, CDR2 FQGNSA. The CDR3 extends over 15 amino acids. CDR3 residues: CASSTPGRGRGEQFF. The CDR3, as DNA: TGTGCCAGCAGCACCCCGGGACGCGGCCGGGGGGAGCAGTTCTTC.

The CDR3 region is CASSFRAGGIQFSYEQYF. DNA of the CDR3: TGCGCCAGCAGCTTCCGAGCGGGGGGCATTCAGTTCTCCTACGAGCAGTACTTC. V usage is TRBV5-1 and J usage is TRBJ2-7, with 9 bases fitting TRBD2. The CDR3 loop spans 18 amino acids. In germline, CDR1 is SGHRS, CDR2 YFSETQ. The trim removed 2 bases at V and 0 bases at J, leaving 12 bases unmatched.

The chain's CDR3 is CASTPGLAGIWGTDTQYF. The CDR3 DNA reads TGTGCCAGTACCCCCGGCCTAGCGGGGATCTGGGGCACAGATACGCAGTATTTT. The chain has TRBV19 and TRBJ2-3, with 9 bases fitting TRBD2. Germline loops: CDR1 LNHDA, CDR2 SQIVND (reference sequence). V shed 7 bases and J 1 base; nucleotides not matched to a gene: 15. The CDR3 has 18 amino acids.

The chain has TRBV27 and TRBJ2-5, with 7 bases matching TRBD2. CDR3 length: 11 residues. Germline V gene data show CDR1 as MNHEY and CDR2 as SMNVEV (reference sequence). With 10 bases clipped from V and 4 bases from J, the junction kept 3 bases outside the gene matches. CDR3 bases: TGTGCCACCACGGGAGGAGAGACCCAGTACTTC. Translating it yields CATTGGETQYF.

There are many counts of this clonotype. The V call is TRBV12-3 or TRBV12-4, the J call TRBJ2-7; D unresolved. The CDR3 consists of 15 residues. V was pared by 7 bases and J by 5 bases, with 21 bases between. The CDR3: CASTSLGFSLHEQYF. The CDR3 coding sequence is TGTGCCAGCACCTCCCTGGGATTTTCTTTGCACGAGCAGTACTTC.

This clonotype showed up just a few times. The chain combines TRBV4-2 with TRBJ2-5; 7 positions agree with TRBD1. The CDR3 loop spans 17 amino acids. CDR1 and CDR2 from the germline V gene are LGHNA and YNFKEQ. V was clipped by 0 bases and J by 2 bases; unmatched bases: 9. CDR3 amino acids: CASSQERGQGKQETQYF. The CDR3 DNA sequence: TGTGCCAGCAGCCAAGAGAGGGGGCAGGGAAAACAAGAGACCCAGTACTTC.

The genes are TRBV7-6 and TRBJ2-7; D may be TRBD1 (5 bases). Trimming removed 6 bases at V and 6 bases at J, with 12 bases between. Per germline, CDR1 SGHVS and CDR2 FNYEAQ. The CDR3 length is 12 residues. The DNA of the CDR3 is TGTGCCAGCAGTGGGGTAAGGGGCGAGCAGTACGTC. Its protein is CASSGVRGEQYV.